This is a list of T cell receptor beta chains from one sample in a study of shared clonotypes between healthy human individuals. TCRdb keeps only in-frame clones here, not all; method: immunoSEQ multiplex PCR. The sample has about 2.4 million clones, about 92% seen once. The sample consisted of naive CD4+ T cells sorted from blood. These receptors all come from a man aged 18 to 35 in good health. Each CDR3 is given without its conserved first and last residue. D genes are given only for firm matches. A row's size may be missing; if present it is once, few, many or a size class.

abundance | j_gene | v_gene | d_gene | CDR3aa
NA | TRBJ2-7 | TRBV30 | TRBD2 | AWTGGRVDEQY
NA | TRBJ1-2 | TRBV5-1 | NA | ASSLAGTDGYT
NA | TRBJ2-7 | TRBV5-1 | TRBD1 | ASSLVGTGRYEQY
once | TRBJ2-3 | TRBV18 | NA | ASSRKTKDTQY
NA | TRBJ1-4 | TRBV2 | TRBD1 | ASSSERGLANEKLF
NA | TRBJ1-5 | TRBV6-6 | NA | ASSQLTHQPQH
NA | TRBJ1-5 | TRBV10-3 | TRBD1 | AISNPGQGSQPQH
NA | TRBJ2-1 | TRBV9 | TRBD2 | ASSVGGRAENEQF
NA | TRBJ2-1 | TRBV5-1 | NA | ASSLSSGYNEQF
NA | TRBJ1-3 | TRBV7-2 | TRBD1 | ASSERTGGNTIY
NA | TRBJ2-1 | TRBV11-2 | NA | ASSLNRVNNEQF
once | TRBJ2-5 | TRBV18 | TRBD1 | ASSQGTEETQY
few | TRBJ2-3 | TRBV18 | NA | ASSPRTDTQY
once | TRBJ2-7 | TRBV6-1 | NA | ASSSPGRNYEQY
NA | TRBJ2-3 | TRBV5-1 | NA | ASSLEGGKLDTQY
NA | TRBJ1-6 | TRBV19 | NA | ASSNREANSPLH
NA | TRBJ2-7 | TRBV6-5 | TRBD2 | ASSRGTKVSYEQY
NA | TRBJ2-6 | TRBV9 | TRBD1 | ASSLGQGPSGANVLT
NA | TRBJ2-2 | TRBV28 | TRBD2 | ASSPLGRVHTGELF
NA | TRBJ2-5 | TRBV10-2 | TRBD2 | ASSGSSGRVQETQY
few | TRBJ1-1 | TRBV19 | NA | ASSNTGNTEAF
NA | TRBJ2-4 | TRBV11-2 | TRBD2 | ASSPGTSGGYKNIQY
NA | TRBJ1-1 | TRBV2 | TRBD1 | ASSQQGTEAF
NA | TRBJ2-1 | TRBV30 | NA | SSNSYSYNEQF
NA | TRBJ2-7 | TRBV5-1 | NA | ASMLGGSAYEQY
NA | TRBJ1-4 | TRBV5-5 | NA | ASSRTSGEKLF
NA | TRBJ1-4 | TRBV28 | NA | ASRDAGTNEKLF
NA | TRBJ2-7 | TRBV4-1 | TRBD2 | ASSQGGRDREQY
few | TRBJ1-3 | TRBV20-1 | NA | SASLRNTIY
NA | TRBJ1-1 | TRBV7-2 | NA | ASSFGETEAF
NA | TRBJ1-1 | TRBV6-5 | NA | ASSRTPKNTEAF
NA | TRBJ2-3 | TRBV11-2 | TRBD2 | ASSLSGRRDTQY
NA | TRBJ1-6 | TRBV30 | NA | AWSVPPQGLSYNSPLH
NA | TRBJ1-5 | TRBV15 | NA | ATSRDWVSTRNQPQH
NA | TRBJ2-5 | TRBV5-1 | TRBD2 | ASSVGGAEETQY
NA | TRBJ2-7 | TRBV6-6 | NA | ASSFRRDEQY
NA | TRBJ2-3 | TRBV7-6 | NA | ASSLRPGADTQY
NA | TRBJ2-7 | TRBV11-3 | NA | ATMEGPYEQY
few | TRBJ1-5 | TRBV30 | NA | AWSHTRTVYQPQH
NA | TRBJ2-6 | TRBV4-1 | TRBD2 | ASSLGGVSSGANVLT
NA | TRBJ2-7 | TRBV5-4 | TRBD2 | ASSLDSGGLSYEQY
NA | TRBJ2-3 | TRBV19 | NA | ASSQITDTQY
NA | TRBJ1-1 | TRBV5-1 | NA | ASSLLGRAEAF
NA | TRBJ2-7 | TRBV7-9 | NA | ASSFGGGVEQY
NA | TRBJ1-5 | TRBV2 | NA | ASSEKRSAGNQPQH
NA | TRBJ2-2 | TRBV18 | TRBD1 | ASSPGGQGFSGELF
NA | TRBJ2-2 | TRBV25-1 | NA | ASSDPGNTGELF
NA | TRBJ1-2 | TRBV6-1 | TRBD1 | ASSSRQGGYGYT
NA | TRBJ2-2 | TRBV18 | TRBD1 | ASSPPGQATGELF